This TCR beta chain was identified during a study of OX40 agonist ivuxolimab in advanced cancers. At the level of the study: Hepatocellular carcinoma, melanoma, renal cell or head and neck cancer was diagnosed in the dose-escalation patients. From 23 to 79 years was the age range, with a mean of approximately 58 years, and around 80% were male.

The CDR3 length is 15 residues. Data came from immunoSEQ multiplex PCR; TCRdb stores just in-frame clones and leaves some out. Of under 85,000 clones listed, 80% to 90% are singletons. The source is an adult with an advanced solid tumor such as melanoma, head and neck, liver or kidney cancer. The material sequenced was CD4+ or CD8+ T cells sorted from blood, taken in a trial of the OX40 agonist ivuxolimab. The J gene is TRBJ1-2, the V gene TRBV21-1. TRBV21-1 is described as a pseudogene. This CDR3 reads CASSKGRSSTYGYTF. The DNA of the CDR3 is TGTGCCAGCAGCAAAGGAAGAAGCAGCACCTATGGCTACACCTTC.